This note documents a single T cell receptor beta chain sequence. The data belong to a study of blood T cell repertoires in COVID-19. Using immunoSEQ multiplex PCR, the repertoire was profiled, and TCRdb retains in-frame clones only, with some absent. The table records 20,000 to 30,000 clones, more than 80% of them present only once. This clonotype was obtained from a woman aged 70-85 years with COVID-19, enrolled during active disease. The sample consisted of peripheral blood.

The CDR3 region has the DNA TGTGCCAGCAGCTTGGTTCCAGGACTAAACACTGAAGCTTTCTTT. It codes for CASSLVPGLNTEAFF. This rearrangement joins TRBV5-6 to TRBJ1-1, with D unresolved. Trimming stripped 0 bases from V and 2 bases from J, with 11 bases between. The germline V gene has CDR1 SGHDT and CDR2 YYEEEE. There are 15 residues in the CDR3.